Below are 32 T cell receptor beta chains sequenced from a single sample in a study of T cells in localized non-small cell lung cancer. Only in-frame clones appear in the TCRdb table, and some are missing; sequencing was by immunoSEQ multiplex PCR. Of 50,000 or so clones in the sample, around 80% were seen once. The sample consisted of PBMCs, taken before any cancer treatment. These receptors all come from a woman aged 40-69 years with stage II lung adenocarcinoma.

The chain uses TRBV5-6 and TRBJ2-3; D is perhaps TRBD1 or TRBD2 (6 bases each). This CDR3 has 17 amino acids. Germline CDR1 reads SGHDT; CDR2 reads YYEEEE. Deletions cut 4 bases from V and 3 bases from J, with 21 bases between. DNA of the CDR3: TGTGCCAGCAGCCCGCTTAGCCGGGGGCTGTGGACAGATACGCAGTATTTT. It codes for CASSPLSRGLWTDTQYF.

The chain links TRBV2 to TRBJ2-4; 11 bases line up with TRBD2. This CDR3 has 18 amino acids. The germline CDR1 and CDR2 sequences are SNHLY and FYNNEI. The V and J ends lost 0 bases and 4 bases, in that order; junction bases with no gene match: 8. DNA for the CDR3: TGTGCCAGCAGTGAAGCGGGTCTAGCGGGGGGAATAAAAAACATTCAGTACTTC. Translating it yields CASSEAGLAGGIKNIQYF.

The chain has TRBV13 and TRBJ2-3, with 8 bases matching TRBD2. V trimming: 5 bases; J trimming: 8 bases; junction bases outside the gene matches: 6. CDR3 size: 13 residues. CDR1 is PRHDT, CDR2 FYEKMQ, per germline (reference sequence). CDR3 in DNA: TGTGCCAGCAGCCCCGGGGGGGTAGGTACGCAGTATTTT. Its protein product is CASSPGGVGTQYF. The full variable domain, rest sourced from reference TRBV13 and TRBJ2-3, is AAGVIQSPRHLIKEKRETATLKCYPIPRHDTVYWYQQGPGQDPQFLISFYEKMQSDKGSIPDRFSAQQFSDYHSELNMSSLELGDSALYFCASSPGGVGTQYFGPGTRLTVL.

The chain uses TRBV14 and TRBJ1-5; tentative D call: TRBD1 (5 bases). The V and J ends lost 1 base and 11 bases respectively, with 12 bases between them. This CDR3 is built from 13 residues. CDR1 is SGHDN, CDR2 FVKESK, per germline. CDR3 nucleotide sequence: TGTGCCAGCAGCCAAGTATACGGGGCGGCCCAGCATTTT. This translates into CASSQVYGAAQHF.

This chain links TRBV18 with TRBJ1-3; D may be TRBD1 (5 bases). The CDR3 contains 14 residues. The germline V and J ends were trimmed by 2 bases and 0 bases, with 5 bases remaining between them. Germline V gene sequence: CDR1 KGHSH, CDR2 LQKENI. CDR3 nucleotides: TGTGCCAGCTCACCAACAGGCTCTGGAAACACCATATATTTT. This codes for CASSPTGSGNTIYF.

The chain combines TRBV7-8 with TRBJ2-5, with 7 nucleotides matching TRBD1. Germline CDR1 reads SGHVS; CDR2 reads FQNEAQ. The CDR3 is made up of 13 amino acids. V lost 6 bases, J lost 5 bases, and 6 bases stayed unmatched. The DNA for the CDR3 is TGTGCCAGCAGGCGACAGGGTGGGGAGACCCAGTACTTC. As protein: CASRRQGGETQYF.

The rearrangement links TRBV6-1 to TRBJ2-2; no reliable D call. The germline V and J ends were trimmed by 6 bases and 8 bases, with 10 bases remaining between them. The CDR3 is 12 amino acids. Germline values: CDR1 MNHNS, CDR2 SASEGT. CDR3 region: CASRLTMGELFF. The DNA of the CDR3 is TGTGCCAGCAGATTGACAATGGGGGAGCTGTTTTTT.

There are a few counts of this clone. The chain joins TRBV27 to TRBJ2-1; 10 bases are a match to TRBD1. Germline CDR1 and CDR2: MNHEY and SMNVEV (reference sequence). This CDR3 comprises 14 residues. Trimming at V came to 4 bases and at J to 6 bases, leaving 3 bases not matched to a gene. The DNA of the CDR3 is TGTGCCAGCAGTTACGGACAGGGGGGCAATGAGCAGTTCTTC. Protein: CASSYGQGGNEQFF.

The chain couples TRBV5-1 to TRBJ2-3; D may be TRBD1 or TRBD2 (6 bases each). V was pared by 2 bases and J by 4 bases, with 17 bases between. Germline CDR1 SGHRS, CDR2 YFSETQ. CDR3 length equals 16 residues. Here the CDR3 DNA reads TGCGCCAGCAGCTTTAGGGGGACTCCCGGGGCAGATACGCAGTATTTT. It yields the protein CASSFRGTPGADTQYF.

This clone has just a few counts. This sequence joins TRBV5-4 and TRBJ1-1; 8 bases are a match to TRBD1. CDR1 is SGHNT, CDR2 YYREEE, per germline (reference sequence). This CDR3 has 14 amino acids. The J segment lost 8 bases and the V segment lost 3 bases, leaving 9 bases of the junction unmatched. CDR3 sequence (DNA): TGTGCCAGCAGCTGGGGGACAGGTTATTTGGAAGCTTTCTTT. It encodes CASSWGTGYLEAFF.

The chain couples TRBV18 to TRBJ2-7, with D uncertain. CDR3 length: 13 amino acids. V was cut by 2 bases and J by 5 bases, with 10 bases left in between. Germline V gives CDR1 KGHSH, CDR2 LQKENI. CDR3 residues: CASSPGQIHEQYF. The CDR3 region has the DNA TGTGCCAGCTCACCAGGGCAGATCCACGAGCAGTACTTC.

This rearrangement joins TRBV4-1 to TRBJ2-5; no firm D call. The CDR3 has 16 amino acids. Germline assignment: CDR1 MGHRA and CDR2 YSYEKL. V lost 1 base and J 1 base, leaving 13 bases between the germline ends. CDR3 amino acids: CASSQAGVAPQETQYF. The CDR3 DNA follows: TGCGCCAGCAGCCAAGCCGGAGTTGCTCCCCAAGAGACCCAGTACTTC.

This sequence joins TRBV6-5 and TRBJ2-3, with D uncertain. Germline V lookup: CDR1 MNHEY, CDR2 SVGAGI. Trimming took off 2 bases at V and 2 bases at J, with 5 bases between the two ends. The CDR3 covers 13 residues. In nucleotides, the CDR3 is TGTGCCAGCAGTTACGCCGTCACAGATACGCAGTATTTT. Translating it yields CASSYAVTDTQYF.

The CDR3 nucleotides read TGCGCCAGCAGCTTGGACCGCAGAACGGCCAACGTCCTGACTTTC. Its translation is CASSLDRRTANVLTF. This rearrangement joins TRBV5-1 to TRBJ2-6; D remains unclear. Looked up from germline, CDR1 is SGHRS and CDR2 is YFSETQ. The germline V and J ends were trimmed by 0 bases and 6 bases, with 10 bases remaining between them. The CDR3 runs 15 residues.

The chain carries TRBV11-1 and TRBJ1-1, with 7 bases identical to TRBD1. This CDR3 comprises 15 residues. Germline V CDR1 and CDR2: SGHAT, FQDESV (reference sequence). J gave up 2 bases and V 2 bases, and 5 bases lay outside the gene matches. The CDR3 loop reads CASSLRGPVNTEAFF. DNA for the CDR3: TGTGCCAGCAGCTTAAGGGGGCCAGTCAACACTGAAGCTTTCTTT.

This clone occurred once. A junction boundary mismatches the germline segment, possibly from a read error. V is TRBV6-1 and J is TRBJ1-2; no clear D. The CDR3 runs to 13 residues. Germline values: CDR1 MNHNS, CDR2 SASEGT. For the CDR3, the DNA is TGTGCCAGCAGTGAATCTAACAGCTTGTTTGTCGGCTTC. Protein: CASSESNSLFVGF.

This sequence joins TRBV5-1 and TRBJ1-2; TRBD1 aligns across 9 bases. The CDR3 loop spans 13 amino acids. Germline assignment: CDR1 SGHRS and CDR2 YFSETQ. V lost 1 base and J lost 13; bases outside the gene matches: 8. CDR3 in amino acids: CASSLTGDRVVTF. The CDR3 nucleotides read TGCGCCAGCAGCTTGACGGGGGACAGGGTCGTCACCTTC. Full variable domain (missing parts from reference TRBV5-1 and TRBJ1-2): KAGVTQTPRYLIKTRGQQVTLSCSPISGHRSVSWYQQTPGQGLQFLFEYFSETQRNKGNFPGRFSGRQFSNSRSEMNVSTLELGDSALYLCASSLTGDRVVTFGSGTRLTVV.

This CDR3 reads CASSPTGGATDTQYF. CDR3 coding DNA: TGCGCCAGCAGCCCCACAGGGGGCGCGACAGATACGCAGTATTTT. This chain joins TRBV5-1 and TRBJ2-3, with TRBD1 matching over 9 bases. The CDR3 covers 15 residues. V dropped 4 bases and J dropped 3; count of bases not matched to a gene: 6. Germline V gene sequence: CDR1 SGHRS, CDR2 YFSETQ.

The V and J genes are TRBV2 and TRBJ2-7; 8 nucleotides match TRBD1. The trim removed 8 bases at V and 5 bases at J, leaving 8 bases unmatched. Per the germline V gene, CDR1 is SNHLY and CDR2 is FYNNEI. This CDR3 is 13 amino acids long. The CDR3 loop reads CASLGQGFDEQYF. CDR3 DNA: TGTGCCAGCCTCGGACAGGGTTTCGACGAGCAGTACTTC.

As to this clone: The junction and the germline gene differ at one end; a read error may be behind it. J is TRBJ2-5 and V is TRBV7-7; TRBD2 might be the D (7 bases). This CDR3 has 15 residues. Germline lookup yields CDR1 SSHAT and CDR2 FNYEAQ (reference sequence). The CDR3: CASSLAGEGQETQYF. CDR3 DNA: TGTGCTAGCAGCTTAGCAGGGGAGGGCCAAGAGACCCAGTACTTC.

This clone has only a few counts. This rearrangement joins TRBV2 to TRBJ1-3; D is ambiguous. Trimming took 0 bases from V and 5 from J, leaving 2 bases between them. Germline CDR1 and CDR2: SNHLY and FYNNEI. The CDR3 is made up of 12 amino acids. The CDR3 coding sequence is TGTGCCAGCAGTGAAGCGAGAAACACCATATATTTT. Translated, it gives CASSEARNTIYF.

The rearrangement links TRBV19 to TRBJ1-2; 7 bases align to TRBD1. The CDR3 spans 17 residues. After removal of 5 bases from V and 0 bases from J, the junction contained 12 bases not matched to a gene. Germline V gene data show CDR1 as LNHDA and CDR2 as SQIVND (reference sequence). The CDR3 reads CASSASSTGRANYGYTF. The CDR3 DNA reads as TGTGCCAGTAGTGCCTCCTCGACAGGGAGGGCTAACTATGGCTACACCTTC.

CDR3 loop: CASSYLDSSNTGELFF. The CDR3, as DNA: TGTGCCAGCAGTTACCTCGACAGTTCGAACACCGGGGAGCTGTTTTTT. The chain employs TRBV6-5 and TRBJ2-2; D possibly corresponds to TRBD1 (5 bases). Germline lookup yields CDR1 MNHEY and CDR2 SVGAGI. The V end lost 2 bases, the J end lost 0 bases, and 10 bases lay between the germline ends. The CDR3 length is 16 residues.

The J gene is TRBJ1-5, the V gene TRBV27; the D is unclear. The CDR3 loop spans 16 amino acids. Germline-derived CDR1 and CDR2 are MNHEY and SMNVEV (reference sequence). V shed 1 base and J shed 0 bases, with 10 bases lying between them. The CDR3 spells CASSLFSGNSNQPQHF. The CDR3 region has the DNA TGTGCCAGCAGTTTATTTTCTGGGAATAGCAATCAGCCCCAGCATTTT.

This clone is a singleton in its sample. This chain uses TRBV7-2 with TRBJ2-7, with 12 bases matching TRBD2. Germline V gene data show CDR1 as SGHTA and CDR2 as FQGNSA. There are 14 residues in the CDR3. Germline trimming cut 4 bases from V and 3 bases from J; bases unmatched to any gene: 1. The CDR3 sequence is CASSSSGGGYEQYF. The CDR3 nucleotides read TGTGCCAGCAGCTCTAGCGGGGGGGGCTACGAGCAGTACTTC.

This clone was seen only a few times. V is TRBV10-3 and J is TRBJ1-1; unclear D gene. This CDR3 is 13 amino acids long. CDR1 is ENHRY, CDR2 SYGVKD, per germline. Trimming pared 3 bases from V and 6 bases from J, leaving 11 bases between. This CDR3 reads CAISELNKAEAFF. The DNA of the CDR3 is TGTGCCATCAGTGAACTCAATAAGGCTGAAGCTTTCTTT.

The V and J genes are TRBV5-1 and TRBJ2-5; TRBD1 might be the D (5 bases). The germline gives CDR1 SGHRS, CDR2 YFSETQ. The CDR3 spans 14 residues. Trimming removed 1 base from V and 1 base from J, with 8 bases in between. The CDR3 nucleotides are TGCGCCAGCAGCTTGTCTGGGGCCCAAGAGACCCAGTACTTC. Amino acids: CASSLSGAQETQYF.

The J gene is TRBJ2-2, the V gene TRBV5-1; the D is unclear. This CDR3 is 15 amino acids long. The germline V gene has CDR1 SGHRS and CDR2 YFSETQ. Trimming cost V 4 bases and J 0 bases, with 10 bases left between them. The chain's CDR3 is CASSVGNTNTGELFF. DNA for the CDR3: TGCGCCAGCAGCGTAGGGAACACGAACACCGGGGAGCTGTTTTTT.

This chain connects TRBV6-5 to TRBJ1-2, with TRBD1 as a possible D gene (5 bases). Germline V gene sequence: CDR1 MNHEY, CDR2 SVGAGI. V was clipped by 7 bases and J by 4 bases, with 10 bases between them. This CDR3 has 12 residues. CDR3 in amino acids: CASNPGSYGYTF. The CDR3 DNA follows: TGTGCCAGCAACCCAGGGAGCTATGGCTACACCTTC.

This clone appeared many times. The rearrangement links TRBV6-5 to TRBJ1-4, with D unresolved. V lost 6 bases and J 2 bases, leaving 13 bases between the germline ends. Germline lookup yields CDR1 MNHEY and CDR2 SVGAGI. The CDR3 extends over 15 amino acids. Written as DNA, the CDR3 is TGTGCCAGCAGCTCCTACCCGGGCACTAATGAAAAACTGTTTTTT. As protein: CASSSYPGTNEKLFF.

V and J are TRBV11-2 and TRBJ1-2; no clear D gene. V shed 0 bases and J shed 4 bases, with 6 bases lying between them. CDR3 length: 13 amino acids. CDR1 is SGHAT and CDR2 is FQNNGV in the germline V gene. Here the CDR3 reads CASSLDMSYGYTF. The CDR3 DNA sequence: TGTGCCAGCAGCTTAGATATGTCCTATGGCTACACCTTC. Complete variable domain (other parts from reference TRBV11-2 and TRBJ1-2): EAGVAQSPRYKIIEKRQSVAFWCNPISGHATLYWYQQILGQGPKLLIQFQNNGVVDDSQLPKDRFSAERLKGVDSTLKIQPAKLEDSAVYLCASSLDMSYGYTFGSGTRLTVV.

The count of this clone is one. The gene calls are TRBV15 and TRBJ1-1; 9 positions match TRBD1. The CDR3 has 15 residues. Trimming cost V 3 bases and J 5 bases; bases outside gene matches: 7. CDR1 is LNHNV and CDR2 is YYDKDF in the germline V gene (reference sequence). The CDR3 reads CATSRGTGRGTEAFF. In DNA form, the CDR3 reads TGTGCCACCAGCAGGGGGACAGGGAGAGGTACTGAAGCTTTCTTT.